This entry lists 24 T cell receptor beta chains sequenced from one sample in a study of blood T cell repertoires in COVID-19. The table came from immunoSEQ multiplex PCR; TCRdb's copy has only in-frame clones and leaves some out. The sample shows fewer than 300,000 clones, roughly 92% of them seen only once. The specimen sequenced was peripheral blood. The receptor set was obtained from a woman under 40 with COVID-19, enrolled during active disease.

This chain links TRBV27 with TRBJ1-6; D might be TRBD1 (5 bases). Trimming removed 3 bases at V and 9 bases at J, with 21 bases between. Germline CDR1 and CDR2: MNHEY and SMNVEV (reference sequence). CDR3 length: 17 residues. CDR3 sequence reads: CASSLSAVGQTSSPLHF. The CDR3, as DNA: TGTGCCAGCAGTTTGAGCGCGGTTGGACAAACCTCTTCACCCCTCCACTTT.

V is TRBV19 and J is TRBJ1-5; D remains ambiguous. Between the trimmed V and J ends, which lost 1 base and 3 bases, there was a span of 10 bases. Germline loops: CDR1 LNHDA, CDR2 SQIVND (reference sequence). The CDR3 has 15 residues. CDR3 nucleotide sequence: TGTGCCAGTAGTATAGGAGGGCAGGCCAATCAGCCCCAGCATTTT. Protein sequence: CASSIGGQANQPQHF.

The V gene is TRBV6-5, the J gene TRBJ1-1, with TRBD1 identical over 9 bases. CDR3 length: 13 amino acids. From germline, CDR1 is MNHEY and CDR2 SVGAGI. V gave up 2 bases and J gave up 6 bases; unmatched junction bases: 1. The CDR3 spells CASSYGDRAEAFF. In DNA, the CDR3 is TGTGCCAGCAGTTACGGGGACAGGGCTGAAGCTTTCTTT.

This chain links TRBV5-1 with TRBJ2-2; TRBD2 matches at 10 bases. Germline V gene lookup returns CDR1 SGHRS and CDR2 YFSETQ. The junction had 6 bases not matched to a gene; V was cut back by 4 bases and J by 3 bases. There are 16 residues in the CDR3. The CDR3 is CASSEGLADYTGELFF. Written as DNA, the CDR3 is TGCGCCAGCAGCGAAGGACTAGCGGACTACACCGGGGAGCTGTTTTTT.

Of note for this clone: A clone one base away is much larger, so this may be a read error. V is TRBV5-6 and J is TRBJ2-7; 9 positions agree with TRBD1. Germline-derived CDR1 and CDR2 are SGHDT and YYEEEE. The junction had 2 bases not matched to a gene; V was cut back by 3 bases and J by 1 base. The CDR3 loop spans 14 amino acids. For the CDR3, the DNA is TGTGCCAGCAGCTGGGGACAGGGTTCCTACGAGCAGTACTTC. This gives the protein CASSWGQGSYEQYF.

A remark on this clone: A read error may produce the germline difference seen at one junction end. This chain connects TRBV6-5 to TRBJ2-5, with a tentative D call TRBD1 (6 bases). The CDR3 length is 14 residues. CDR1 MNHEY and CDR2 SVGAGI come from the germline V gene. CDR3 sequence: CASSNSDSQRTQYF. As DNA, the CDR3 is TGTGCCAGCAGTAACTCGGACAGCCAAAGGACCCAGTACTTC.

CDR3 residues: CAWSVTNTGELFF. DNA of the CDR3: TGTGCCTGGAGTGTAACTAACACCGGGGAGCTGTTTTTT. This chain joins TRBV30 and TRBJ2-2, with D hard to call. CDR1 is GTSNPN and CDR2 is SVGIG in the germline V gene (reference sequence). CDR3 length: 13 residues. V shed 0 bases and J shed 2 bases, with 4 bases lying between them.

This chain joins TRBV7-9 and TRBJ1-1, with 8 bases identical to TRBD1. Per the germline V gene, CDR1 is SEHNR and CDR2 is FQNEAQ (reference sequence). Trimming removed 3 bases from V and 4 bases from J; junction bases left unmatched: 13. CDR3 size: 17 residues. This chain's CDR3 is CASSLTGARGSGTEAFF. The CDR3 coding sequence is TGTGCCAGCAGCTTGACAGGGGCGCGGGGTTCGGGCACTGAAGCTTTCTTT.

V usage is TRBV27 and J usage is TRBJ2-6, with D possibly matching TRBD1 (5 bases). Trimming removed 3 bases from V and 3 bases from J, with 6 bases in between. The CDR3 is 14 residues long. Looked up from germline, CDR1 is MNHEY and CDR2 is SMNVEV (reference sequence). The CDR3 region has the DNA TGTGCCAGCAGTTTCCAGGGTGGGGCCAACGTCCTGACTTTC. Its translation: CASSFQGGANVLTF.

The chain couples TRBV9 to TRBJ1-2, with 7 bases fitting TRBD1. This CDR3 contains 14 residues. Looked up from germline, CDR1 is SGDLS and CDR2 is YYNGEE. Trimming took 2 bases from V and 7 from J; bases not matched to a gene: 8. DNA for the CDR3: TGTGCCAGCAGCGTCCAGGACAGGAATAGTGGCTACACCTTC. Translation gives CASSVQDRNSGYTF.

The gene calls are TRBV29-1 and TRBJ1-1; D is unresolved. Germline CDR1 and CDR2: SQVTM and ANQGSEA. This CDR3 has 12 residues. The V end lost 6 bases, the J end lost 1 base, and 9 bases lay between the germline ends. CDR3 residues: CSVRHGNTEAFF. The CDR3 coding sequence is TGCAGCGTAAGACACGGGAACACTGAAGCTTTCTTT.

The rearrangement uses TRBV2 and TRBJ2-1; 9 nucleotides match TRBD1. Germline values: CDR1 SNHLY, CDR2 FYNNEI. This CDR3 has 13 amino acids. Trimming took 8 bases from V and 4 from J; bases not matched to a gene: 3. The CDR3 DNA is TGTGCCAGCGATGGGACAGGGTACAATGAGCAGTTCTTC. This codes for CASDGTGYNEQFF.

The J gene is TRBJ1-1, the V gene TRBV12-3 or TRBV12-4; D might be TRBD1 (6 bases). The CDR3 is 13 residues long. V was shortened by 4 bases and J by 2 bases, with 8 bases between the two germline ends. The CDR3 loop is CASSSRGNTEAFF. The CDR3 bases are TGTGCCAGCAGTTCCAGGGGAAACACTGAAGCTTTCTTT.

This chain joins TRBV5-1 and TRBJ2-5, with D perhaps TRBD1 (5 bases). V lost 3 bases and J lost 2, with 14 bases in between. The CDR3 has 15 residues. CDR1 SGHRS and CDR2 YFSETQ come from the germline V gene. The CDR3 region is CASSSGRGGQETQYF. Written as DNA, the CDR3 is TGCGCCAGCAGCTCCGGTAGGGGTGGGCAAGAGACCCAGTACTTC.

A word on this clone: This CDR3 is also generated by other DNA sequences in the sample. The chain uses TRBV7-9 and TRBJ2-7, with D uncertain. The CDR3 consists of 12 residues. Germline values: CDR1 SEHNR, CDR2 FQNEAQ (reference sequence). With 5 bases removed from V and 0 bases from J, the gap between germline ends came to 5 bases. The CDR3 region is CASSPNSYEQYF. The CDR3 coding sequence is TGTGCCAGCAGCCCAAACTCCTACGAGCAGTACTTC.

The gene calls are TRBV11-3 and TRBJ1-6; D not certain. This CDR3 has 13 amino acids. Germline V gene data show CDR1 as SGHNT and CDR2 as YENEEA. Trimming cost V 5 bases and J 8 bases, with 10 bases left between them. CDR3 region: CASSPRTDSPLHF. CDR3 bases: TGTGCCAGCAGCCCGAGAACGGATTCACCCCTCCACTTT. Using reference TRBV11-3 and TRBJ1-6 for the parts outside the CDR3, the full variable domain is EAGVVQSPRYKIIEKKQPVAFWCNPISGHNTLYWYLQNLGQGPELLIRYENEEAVDDSQLPKDRFSAERLKGVDSTLKIQPAELGDSAVYLCASSPRTDSPLHFGNGTRLTVT.

This chain connects TRBV30 to TRBJ2-2; no definite D call. The CDR3 is 11 amino acids. Germline V gene lookup returns CDR1 GTSNPN and CDR2 SVGIG (reference sequence). V lost 2 bases and J 5 bases, leaving 3 bases between the germline ends. Here the CDR3 DNA reads TGTGCCTGGAGTTCAACCGGGGAGCTGTTTTTT. Protein: CAWSSTGELFF.

The V and J genes are TRBV5-1 and TRBJ1-4; 10 nucleotides agree with TRBD1. The CDR3 totals 16 residues. The junction had 9 bases not matched to a gene; V was cut back by 0 bases and J by 10 bases. Germline lookup yields CDR1 SGHRS and CDR2 YFSETQ. CDR3 amino acids: CASSLERRDRGGKLFF. The CDR3 bases are TGCGCCAGCAGCTTGGAGCGCCGGGACAGGGGAGGAAAACTGTTTTTT.

The gene calls are TRBV15 and TRBJ1-5; perhaps TRBD1 as D (6 bases). CDR1 is LNHNV and CDR2 is YYDKDF in the germline V gene (reference sequence). There are 15 residues in the CDR3. V gave up 0 bases and J gave up 3 bases, with 9 bases separating them. CDR3 DNA: TGTGCCACCAGCAGAGAACAGGGTAACAATCAGCCCCAGCATTTT. This codes for CATSREQGNNQPQHF. The full variable domain, its missing parts supplied by reference TRBV15 and TRBJ1-5, is DAMVIQNPRYQVTQFGKPVTLSCSQTLNHNVMYWYQQKSSQAPKLLFHYYDKDFNNEADTPDNFQSRRPNTSFCFLDIRSPGLGDTAMYLCATSREQGNNQPQHFGDGTRLSIL.

The chain couples TRBV19 to TRBJ1-2; 7 nucleotides align to TRBD1. J was trimmed by 7 bases and V by 1 base; bases with no gene match: 3. The CDR3 loop spans 13 amino acids. The germline V gene encodes CDR1 LNHDA and CDR2 SQIVND (reference sequence). Here the CDR3 reads CASSIVGTAGYTF. CDR3 bases: TGTGCCAGTAGTATAGTCGGGACAGCTGGCTACACCTTC.

Worth noting for this clone: Different DNA sequences within this sample yield the same CDR3. In DNA, the CDR3 is TGTGCCAGTAGTGGGACAGCCAACACTGAAGCTTTCTTT. Its translation: CASSGTANTEAFF. This chain connects TRBV19 to TRBJ1-1; 7 nucleotides align to TRBD1. The J segment lost 2 bases and the V segment lost 5 bases, leaving 2 bases of the junction unmatched. From germline, CDR1 is LNHDA and CDR2 SQIVND (reference sequence). The CDR3 has 13 residues.

The gene calls are TRBV29-1 and TRBJ1-4, with 7 bases identical to TRBD1. This CDR3 comprises 13 residues. Germline CDR1 SQVTM, CDR2 ANQGSEA. Trimming took 4 bases from V and 5 from J; bases not matched to a gene: 4. The CDR3 bases are TGCAGCGTTGCTCCGGGACAGAATGAAAAACTGTTTTTT. Translated, it gives CSVAPGQNEKLFF.

This chain connects TRBV5-6 to TRBJ1-2, with TRBD1 as a possible D gene (5 bases). Trimming removed 5 bases at V and 4 bases at J, with 15 bases between. Germline V gene sequence: CDR1 SGHDT, CDR2 YYEEEE. The CDR3 extends over 14 amino acids. CDR3 protein: CASRPMTATYGYTF. The DNA of the CDR3 is TGTGCCAGCAGACCAATGACAGCTACCTATGGCTACACCTTC.

This chain connects TRBV18 to TRBJ1-1, with 12 bases identical to TRBD1. V was clipped by 3 bases and J by 1 base; unmatched bases: 18. This CDR3 region has 21 residues. Germline loops: CDR1 KGHSH, CDR2 LQKENI. DNA of the CDR3: TGTGCCAGCTCACCTCGGATCAACATCCGGGACAGGGGGCGGGCGAACACTGAAGCTTTCTTT. Amino acids: CASSPRINIRDRGRANTEAFF.